This entry lists 22 T cell receptor beta chains sequenced from one sample in a study of OX40 agonist ivuxolimab in advanced cancers. Clones were read by immunoSEQ multiplex PCR, and TCRdb kept only the in-frame ones, dropping some. The sample lists 70,000 or so clones, about four fifths seen once, with about 1.1% in the top ten. Sequenced here: CD4+ or CD8+ T cells sorted from blood, sampled in a trial of the OX40 agonist ivuxolimab. The origin of the receptors is an adult with an advanced solid tumor such as melanoma, head and neck, liver or kidney cancer.

V and J are TRBV6-5 and TRBJ1-1; D unclear. CDR3 length: 13 residues. The germline V and J ends were trimmed by 2 bases and 0 bases, with 4 bases remaining between them. Germline CDR1 and CDR2: MNHEY and SVGAGI. The CDR3, as DNA: TGTGCCAGCAGTTACGCGATGAACACTGAAGCTTTCTTT. This sequence encodes CASSYAMNTEAFF.

The chain combines TRBV5-1 with TRBJ2-7; D possibly corresponds to TRBD1 (5 bases). The V end lost 1 base, the J end lost 3 bases, and 14 bases lay between the germline ends. Germline V CDR1 and CDR2: SGHRS, YFSETQ. The CDR3 consists of 15 residues. As DNA, the CDR3 is TGCGCCAGCAGCTTGAATACAGGAAATTTCTACGAGCAGTACTTC. Translating it yields CASSLNTGNFYEQYF. The full variable domain, completed using reference TRBV5-1 and TRBJ2-7, is KAGVTQTPRYLIKTRGQQVTLSCSPISGHRSVSWYQQTPGQGLQFLFEYFSETQRNKGNFPGRFSGRQFSNSRSEMNVSTLELGDSALYLCASSLNTGNFYEQYFGPGTRLTVT.

V is TRBV2 and J is TRBJ2-1; the match to TRBD1 covers 9 bases. V trimming: 6 bases; J trimming: 8 bases; junction bases outside the gene matches: 11. Looked up from germline, CDR1 is SNHLY and CDR2 is FYNNEI. The CDR3 contains 15 residues. CDR3 DNA sequence: TGTGCCAGCAGCCAGGGACAGGGTATGTCGGATGAGCAGTTCTTC. This encodes CASSQGQGMSDEQFF.

This clone was counted a few times. The V call is TRBV7-9, the J call TRBJ2-7; D unclear. The ends were cut back, 0 bases at V and 12 bases at J, with 15 bases in the middle. Looked up from germline, CDR1 is SEHNR and CDR2 is FQNEAQ (reference sequence). The CDR3 runs to 13 residues. In DNA form, the CDR3 reads TGTGCCAGCAGCTTAGCCGGATTGCGGCACTGGTACTTC. Amino acids: CASSLAGLRHWYF.

The chain employs TRBV29-1 and TRBJ2-3; D possibly uses TRBD1 or TRBD2 (5 bases each). V was trimmed by 7 bases and J by 10 bases, leaving 27 bases between them. The CDR3 spans 15 residues. CDR1 is SQVTM, CDR2 ANQGSEA, per germline. Here the CDR3 reads CSAEFGAATTGPQYF. The CDR3 region has the DNA TGCAGCGCCGAGTTCGGGGCAGCCACAACGGGGCCGCAGTATTTT.

The chain recombines TRBV7-9 with TRBJ2-3, with D perhaps TRBD2 (5 bases). Germline CDR1 is SEHNR and CDR2 is FQNEAQ (reference sequence). The CDR3 runs to 18 residues. The V and J ends lost 2 bases and 4 bases respectively, with 22 bases between them. CDR3 sequence: CASSLLAGRTSGADTQYF. CDR3 coding DNA: TGTGCCAGCAGCTTACTCGCGGGTCGAACCTCTGGCGCAGATACGCAGTATTTT.

The chain carries TRBV27 and TRBJ2-1; TRBD2 might be the D (6 bases). The CDR3 runs to 16 residues. V lost 1 base to trimming and J lost 0 bases, with 10 bases between them. The germline V gene encodes CDR1 MNHEY and CDR2 SMNVEV (reference sequence). Written as DNA, the CDR3 is TGTGCCAGCAGTTTATTTAGCGGCGTCTCCTACAATGAGCAGTTCTTC. It is translated as CASSLFSGVSYNEQFF.

The chain recombines TRBV7-2 with TRBJ2-3; no firm D call. V shed 5 bases and J shed 2 bases, with 14 bases lying between them. The CDR3 sequence is 15 residues long. CDR1 is SGHTA, CDR2 FQGNSA, per germline. Here the CDR3 reads CASSIALQSTDTQYF. The CDR3 DNA reads TGTGCCAGCAGCATTGCCCTCCAGTCCACAGATACGCAGTATTTT.

The chain combines TRBV14 with TRBJ1-2, with D uncertain. V dropped 5 bases and J dropped 2 bases, with 15 bases sitting between them. The germline gives CDR1 SGHDN, CDR2 FVKESK. The CDR3 has 15 amino acids. The CDR3 spells CASSSQVRGNYGYTF. In DNA, the CDR3 is TGTGCCAGCAGCTCCCAGGTCAGAGGCAACTATGGCTACACCTTC.

J is TRBJ2-5 and V is TRBV18; D is undetermined. Germline values: CDR1 KGHSH, CDR2 LQKENI. The CDR3 covers 14 residues. The V end was cut by 0 bases, the J end by 5 bases, with 10 bases between. This CDR3 is CASSPPEGRETQYF. Written as DNA, the CDR3 is TGTGCCAGCTCACCACCAGAAGGGCGCGAGACCCAGTACTTC.

A single count supports this clone. The chain recombines TRBV6-1 with TRBJ2-5; no clear D. The V gene's germline CDR1 is MNHNS and CDR2 SASEGT. The CDR3 runs 13 residues. V was trimmed by 2 bases and J by 7 bases, leaving 11 bases between them. This chain's CDR3 is CASSELEGGTQYF. In DNA, the CDR3 is TGTGCCAGCAGTGAACTTGAAGGTGGGACCCAGTACTTC.

This clone was observed a few times. The rearrangement links TRBV6-1 to TRBJ2-7, with 11 positions matching TRBD2. The ends lost 3 bases at V and 5 bases at J; junction bases unmatched: 6. The CDR3 extends over 15 amino acids. CDR1 is MNHNS and CDR2 is SASEGT in the germline V gene. The CDR3 nucleotides are TGTGCCAGCAGTGATCTAGCGGGGGGTTCGGACGAGCAGTACTTC. Translation gives CASSDLAGGSDEQYF.

The chain's CDR3 is CASSYPGFTDTQYF. The CDR3 DNA reads as TGTGCCAGCAGCTACCCCGGGTTCACAGATACGCAGTATTTT. The J gene is TRBJ2-3, the V gene TRBV11-2; D is unclear. Trimming stripped 4 bases from V and 2 bases from J, with 10 bases between. Germline assignment: CDR1 SGHAT and CDR2 FQNNGV. CDR3 length: 14 residues. The variable domain in full, completed from reference TRBV11-2 and TRBJ2-3, reads EAGVAQSPRYKIIEKRQSVAFWCNPISGHATLYWYQQILGQGPKLLIQFQNNGVVDDSQLPKDRFSAERLKGVDSTLKIQPAKLEDSAVYLCASSYPGFTDTQYFGPGTRLTVL.

The chain couples TRBV6-1 to TRBJ2-5; D gene uncertain. The V and J ends lost 5 bases and 5 bases respectively, with 15 bases between them. The CDR3 covers 14 residues. Germline CDR1 and CDR2: MNHNS and SASEGT. CDR3 DNA sequence: TGTGCCAGCAGTTCGTGGTTCGATTTGGAGACCCAGTACTTC. Translating it yields CASSSWFDLETQYF.

The chain couples TRBV18 to TRBJ2-1, with 7 nucleotides matching TRBD2. CDR1 and CDR2 (germline): KGHSH, LQKENI. This CDR3 comprises 17 residues. Trimming took 2 bases from V and 0 from J; bases not matched to a gene: 7. In nucleotides, the CDR3 is TGTGCCAGCTCACCAACGACTAGCTCAAGCTCCTACAATGAGCAGTTCTTC. Its protein product is CASSPTTSSSSYNEQFF. Variable domain in full (rest from reference TRBV18 and TRBJ2-1): NAGVMQNPRHLVRRRGQEARLRCSPMKGHSHVYWYRQLPEEGLKFMVYLQKENIIDESGMPKERFSAEFPKEGPSILRIQQVVRGDSAAYFCASSPTTSSSSYNEQFFGPGTRLTVL.

The chain carries TRBV19 and TRBJ1-4; no definite D call. This CDR3 comprises 15 residues. Looked up from germline, CDR1 is LNHDA and CDR2 is SQIVND (reference sequence). V shed 2 bases and J shed 5 bases, with 12 bases lying between them. The chain's CDR3 is CASSISGVLNEKLFF. CDR3 nucleotides: TGTGCCAGTAGTATAAGCGGGGTACTGAATGAAAAACTGTTTTTT. The whole variable domain, remainder taken from reference TRBV19 and TRBJ1-4, is DGGITQSPKYLFRKEGQNVTLSCEQNLNHDAMYWYRQDPGQGLRLIYYSQIVNDFQKGDIAEGYSVSREKKESFPLTVTSAQKNPTAFYLCASSISGVLNEKLFFGSGTQLSVL.

This clone occurred a few times. The chain combines TRBV2 with TRBJ2-3; D may be TRBD1 (6 bases). From germline, CDR1 is SNHLY and CDR2 FYNNEI. The V end lost 6 bases, the J end lost 1 base, and 14 bases lay between the germline ends. The CDR3 totals 15 residues. CDR3 DNA sequence: TGTGCCAGCAGGCCACAGGGCCTCCGCACAGATACGCAGTATTTT. It is translated as CASRPQGLRTDTQYF.

This clone was counted once. V usage is TRBV6-1 and J usage is TRBJ1-5; TRBD1 matches 8 bases. CDR3 size: 15 residues. V was clipped by 4 bases and J by 3 bases; unmatched bases: 5. CDR1 is MNHNS, CDR2 SASEGT, per germline. The CDR3 nucleotides read TGTGCCAGCAGTGTCCAGGGGGCTAACAATCAGCCCCAGCATTTT. Residues: CASSVQGANNQPQHF.

This clone showed up just a few times. This chain joins TRBV6-6 and TRBJ2-1; D possibly corresponds to TRBD2 (7 bases). From germline, CDR1 is MNHNY and CDR2 SVGAGI (reference sequence). V was clipped by 0 bases and J by 5 bases, with 14 bases between them. This CDR3 comprises 16 residues. The CDR3 DNA sequence: TGTGCCAGCAGTTACTCGGGGGGGGCTGTGGACAATGAGCAGTTCTTC. This codes for CASSYSGGAVDNEQFF.

This clone was picked up one time. At one of its ends the junction is not consistent with the germline gene, which may arise from a read error. V and J are TRBV5-3 and TRBJ2-5; weak D call: TRBD1 (6 bases). TRBV5-3 falls under the ORF class, with uncertain function. The CDR3 extends over 14 amino acids. The CDR3 region has the DNA TGTGCCAGCAGCTTGGGACCAATGGGGGCGACCCAGTACTTC. Translation gives CASSLGPMGATQYF.

This chain links TRBV18 with TRBJ2-7, with a tentative D call TRBD1 (6 bases). CDR3 size: 14 residues. CDR1 and CDR2 from the germline V gene are KGHSH and LQKENI. V lost 5 bases to trimming and J lost 0 bases, with 11 bases between them. DNA for the CDR3: TGTGCCAGCTCAGGCCGGGACATCTCCTACGAGCAGTACTTC. Its protein is CASSGRDISYEQYF.

V and J are TRBV6-1 and TRBJ2-7; D is uncertain. The CDR3 covers 10 residues. Per the germline V gene, CDR1 is MNHNS and CDR2 is SASEGT. Trimming pared 5 bases from V and 7 bases from J, leaving 6 bases between. DNA of the CDR3: TGTGCCAGCAGTAGAGTAGAGCAGTACTTC. Translated: CASSRVEQYF.